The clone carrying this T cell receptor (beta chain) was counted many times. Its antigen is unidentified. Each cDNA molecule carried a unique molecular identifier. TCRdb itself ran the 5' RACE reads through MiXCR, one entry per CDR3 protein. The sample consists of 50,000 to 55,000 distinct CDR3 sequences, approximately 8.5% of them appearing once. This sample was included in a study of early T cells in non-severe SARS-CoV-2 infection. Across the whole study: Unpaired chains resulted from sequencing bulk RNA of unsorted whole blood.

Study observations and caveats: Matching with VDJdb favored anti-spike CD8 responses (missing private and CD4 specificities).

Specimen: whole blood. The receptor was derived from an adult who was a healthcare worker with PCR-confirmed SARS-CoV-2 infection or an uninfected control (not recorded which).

The CDR3, as DNA: TGCGCCAGCAGCCCCGGAGGGCAGGTGGGCACAGATACGCAGTATTTT. Protein: CASSPGGQVGTDTQYF. The chain joins TRBV5-1 to TRBJ2-3, with TRBD2 as a possible D gene (6 bases). Per germline, CDR1 SGHRS and CDR2 YFSETQ. CDR3 size: 16 residues. The V gene lost 4 bases and the J gene lost 1 base, with 16 bases spanning the gap. The entire variable domain, with the rest obtained from reference TRBV5-1 and TRBJ2-3, is as follows: KAGVTQTPRYLIKTRGQQVTLSCSPISGHRSVSWYQQTPGQGLQFLFEYFSETQRNKGNFPGRFSGRQFSNSRSEMNVSTLELGDSALYLCASSPGGQVGTDTQYFGPGTRLTVL.